The clone carrying this TCR beta chain was counted a few times. Sequencing was performed with immunoSEQ multiplex PCR; in TCRdb, only in-frame clones are kept and a portion is missing. The data hold 7,000 or so clones, with around 82% observed a single time. The data are from a study of sequential checkpoint blockade in melanoma. At the level of the study: Both treatment sequences were followed by maintenance nivolumab.

Treatment reported: randomized to nivolumab then ipilimumab (arm A) or the reverse (arm B). The CDR3 length is 13 residues. Trimming shortened V by 1 base and J by 6 bases, and 9 bases separated the two germline ends. The germline gives CDR1 SGHNT, CDR2 YENEEA. The specimen was CD8+ T cells sorted from blood (inferred from file names), collected from a patient given nivolumab and ipilimumab in sequence. The chain carries TRBV11-3 and TRBJ2-5, with a weak D call TRBD2 (5 bases). The source of this sequence is a human donor with melanoma. The CDR3 sequence: CASSLVGSQTQYF. Here the CDR3 DNA reads TGTGCCAGCAGCTTAGTGGGGAGCCAGACCCAGTACTTC.